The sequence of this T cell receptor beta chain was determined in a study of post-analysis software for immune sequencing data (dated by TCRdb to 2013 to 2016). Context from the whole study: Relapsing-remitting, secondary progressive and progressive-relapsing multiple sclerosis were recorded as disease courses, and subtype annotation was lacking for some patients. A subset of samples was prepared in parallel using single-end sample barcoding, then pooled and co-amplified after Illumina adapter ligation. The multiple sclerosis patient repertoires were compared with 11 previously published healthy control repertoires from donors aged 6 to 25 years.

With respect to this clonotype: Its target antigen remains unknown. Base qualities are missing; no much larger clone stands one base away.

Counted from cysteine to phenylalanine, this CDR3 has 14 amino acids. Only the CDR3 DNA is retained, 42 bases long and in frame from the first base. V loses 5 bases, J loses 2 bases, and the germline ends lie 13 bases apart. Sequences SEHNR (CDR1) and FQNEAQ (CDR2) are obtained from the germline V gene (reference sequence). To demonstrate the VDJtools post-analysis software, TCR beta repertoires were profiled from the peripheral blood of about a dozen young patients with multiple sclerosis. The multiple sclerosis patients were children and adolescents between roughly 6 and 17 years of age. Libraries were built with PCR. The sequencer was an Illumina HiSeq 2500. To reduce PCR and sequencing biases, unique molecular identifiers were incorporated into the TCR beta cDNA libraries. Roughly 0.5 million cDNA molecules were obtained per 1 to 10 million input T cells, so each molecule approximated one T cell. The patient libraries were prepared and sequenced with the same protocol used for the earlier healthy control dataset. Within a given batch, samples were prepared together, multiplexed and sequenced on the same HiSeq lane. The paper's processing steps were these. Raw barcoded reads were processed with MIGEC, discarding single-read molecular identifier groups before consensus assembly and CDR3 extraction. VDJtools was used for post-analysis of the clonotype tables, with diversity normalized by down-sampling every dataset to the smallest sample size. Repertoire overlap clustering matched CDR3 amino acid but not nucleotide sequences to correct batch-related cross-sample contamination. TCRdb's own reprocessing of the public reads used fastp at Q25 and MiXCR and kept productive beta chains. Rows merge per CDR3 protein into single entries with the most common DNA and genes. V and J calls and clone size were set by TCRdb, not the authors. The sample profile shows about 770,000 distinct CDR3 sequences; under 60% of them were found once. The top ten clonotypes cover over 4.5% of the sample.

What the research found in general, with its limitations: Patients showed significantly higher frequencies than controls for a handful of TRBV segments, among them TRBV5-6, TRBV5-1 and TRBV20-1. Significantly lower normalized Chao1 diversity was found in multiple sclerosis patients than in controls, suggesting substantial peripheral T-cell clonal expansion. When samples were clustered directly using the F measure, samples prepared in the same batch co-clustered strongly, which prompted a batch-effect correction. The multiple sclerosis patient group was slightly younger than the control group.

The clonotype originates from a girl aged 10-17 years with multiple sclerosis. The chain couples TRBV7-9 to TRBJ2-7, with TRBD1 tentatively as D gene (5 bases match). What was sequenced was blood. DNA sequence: TGTGCCAGCAGCCACAGGACCTCCCCCTACGAGCAGTACTTC. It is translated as CASSHRTSPYEQYF.